This T cell receptor beta chain derives from a study of blood T cells in healthy people across ages. The second PCR ran roughly 7 to 12 cycles with a sample-barcoded 5' primer and J-beta primers. TCRdb reanalysed the 5' RACE reads using MiXCR and keeps one entry per CDR3 protein. This table holds around 990,000 distinct CDR3 sequences, about 23% found once. This CDR3 has 14 amino acids. Germline CDR1 is MNHEY and CDR2 is SMNVEV (reference sequence). V lost 4 bases and J 9 bases, leaving 16 bases between the germline ends. The same data also went into a second study, on T cells of mothers and their children.

Input material: blood. The TCR was taken from a girl under 10 years old in good health. J is TRBJ2-1 and V is TRBV27, with D unclear. The CDR3 DNA follows: TGTGCCAGCAGTTACTACGCGCCAGCTGCTGAGCAGTTCTTC. Amino acids: CASSYYAPAAEQFF.